These T cell receptor beta chains were read from a single sample in a study of siplizumab effects on memory and regulatory T cells. The data were produced by immunoSEQ multiplex PCR, yet TCRdb's version contains in-frame clones alone and is incomplete. The data hold approximately 100,000 clones, with over 90% observed a single time. Sample: non-Treg CD4+ T cells sorted from blood. The origin of the receptors is a human donor in good health. The CDR3 runs from the conserved cysteine through the conserved F or W. A D gene is named only where the DNA matches it firmly. A row's size may be missing; if present it is once, few, many or a size class.

D gene	V gene	clone size	J gene	CDR3 protein	CDR3 DNA
TRBD2	TRBV9	.	TRBJ2-3	CASSVDPGTSGRGTDTQYF	TGTGCCAGCAGCGTGGACCCCGGGACTAGCGGGAGGGGCACAGATACGCAGTATTTT
.	TRBV7-3	.	TRBJ2-2	CASSLLPPLNTGELFF	TGTGCCAGCAGCTTACTGCCGCCGCTGAACACCGGGGAGCTGTTTTTT
.	TRBV2	.	TRBJ2-2	CASSEVGPTGELFF	TGTGCCAGCAGTGAGGTGGGCCCCACCGGGGAGCTGTTTTTT
TRBD2	TRBV19	.	TRBJ2-4	CASSLLVGGSKDIQYF	TGTGCCAGTAGTCTTCTTGTTGGCGGGAGTAAGGACATTCAGTACTTC
TRBD1	TRBV4-2	.	TRBJ1-4	CASSQDHRGTVGEKLFF	TGTGCCAGCAGCCAAGATCACAGGGGGACTGTTGGTGAAAAACTGTTTTTT
.	TRBV2	.	TRBJ2-3	CASTEGRGTSTDTQYF	TGTGCCAGCACCGAGGGTAGGGGGACTAGCACAGATACGCAGTATTTT
TRBD1	TRBV5-4	.	TRBJ2-5	CASSLEQGALGTQYF	TGTGCCAGCAGCTTGGAACAGGGGGCGTTGGGGACCCAGTACTTC
.	TRBV5-4	.	TRBJ2-1	CASSPSSPGTTQYNEQFF	TGTGCCAGCAGCCCTTCAAGCCCAGGAACCACCCAATACAATGAGCAGTTCTTC
TRBD1	TRBV7-3	once	TRBJ2-1	CASSRQGAYNEQFF	TGTGCCAGCAGCCGACAGGGGGCCTACAATGAGCAGTTCTTC
.	TRBV6-1	.	TRBJ1-1	CASSPRGGEAFF	TGTGCCAGCAGTCCTCGGGGCGGTGAAGCTTTCTTT
.	TRBV20-1	.	TRBJ2-5	CSALTQETQYF	TGCAGTGCTCTGACACAAGAGACCCAGTACTTC
.	TRBV5-4	few	TRBJ1-2	CASSARRDNGYTF	TGTGCCAGCAGCGCGAGGAGAGACAATGGCTACACCTTC
.	TRBV19	.	TRBJ2-2	CASKERQGSGELFF	TGTGCCAGTAAGGAGCGCCAGGGATCCGGGGAGCTGTTTTTT
.	TRBV7-2	.	TRBJ2-3	CASSLDPSAYTQYF	TGTGCCAGCAGCCTCGACCCTAGCGCCTATACGCAGTATTTT
.	TRBV2	.	TRBJ1-5	CASSEGGLGQPQHF	TGTGCCAGCAGTGAAGGGGGACTCGGTCAGCCCCAGCATTTT
TRBD1	TRBV25-1	once	TRBJ1-2	CASSPRTGRTNYGYTF	TGTGCCAGCAGTCCCCGGACAGGGAGAACTAACTATGGCTACACCTTC
.	TRBV2	.	TRBJ1-5	CASHAGGNQPQHF	TGTGCCAGTCATGCAGGGGGCAATCAGCCCCAGCATTTT
.	TRBV11-1	once	TRBJ1-1	CASSFAETLNTEAFF	TGTGCCAGCAGCTTTGCAGAAACCTTAAACACTGAAGCTTTCTTT
TRBD2	TRBV27	.	TRBJ2-7	CASSLGASGYEQYF	TGTGCCAGCAGTTTAGGTGCTAGCGGTTACGAGCAGTACTTC
TRBD1	TRBV5-1	once	TRBJ1-4	CASSKTGVVEKLFF	TGCGCCAGCAGCAAGACAGGGGTGGTTGAAAAACTGTTTTTT
.	TRBV7-2	.	TRBJ1-3	CASSIRGPSGNTIYF	TGTGCCAGCAGCATAAGGGGCCCCTCTGGAAACACCATATATTTT
.	TRBV5-4	.	TRBJ2-5	CASSLGQSQETQYF	TGTGCCAGCAGCTTGGGACAGAGCCAAGAGACCCAGTACTTC
.	TRBV7-3	once	TRBJ2-1	CASSPIPPTSGAYNEQFF	TGTGCCAGCAGCCCCATCCCCCCCACAAGCGGAGCTTACAATGAGCAGTTCTTC
TRBD1	TRBV29-1	few	TRBJ1-2	CSVTGAGGYTF	TGCAGCGTCACAGGGGCGGGTGGCTACACCTTC
.	TRBV12-5	.	TRBJ1-1	CASALYGEVTEAFF	TGTGCTAGTGCCCTGTACGGGGAGGTCACTGAAGCTTTCTTT
.	TRBV6-1	.	TRBJ1-4	CASSIGREKLFF	TGTGCCAGCAGTATAGGACGGGAAAAACTGTTTTTT
TRBD1	TRBV10-3	.	TRBJ1-1	CAITLSRDRGGNTEAFF	TGTGCCATCACCTTGTCCCGGGACAGGGGCGGGAACACTGAAGCTTTCTTT
TRBD2	TRBV5-1	.	TRBJ2-1	CASSPGLADLYNEQFF	TGCGCCAGCAGCCCGGGACTAGCGGATTTATACAATGAGCAGTTCTTC
.	TRBV6-1	.	TRBJ2-7	CASRQEWAYEQYF	TGTGCCAGCAGACAGGAATGGGCCTACGAGCAGTACTTC
.	TRBV4-1	few	TRBJ2-3	CASSHPIVDTQYF	TGCGCCAGCAGCCATCCGATTGTGGATACGCAGTATTTT
.	TRBV2	.	TRBJ1-4	CASSRTLLNEKLFF	TGTGCCAGCAGTCGGACACTTCTAAATGAAAAACTGTTTTTT
.	TRBV9	.	TRBJ2-1	CASSVHSGLGEQFF	TGTGCCAGCAGCGTACATAGCGGCCTGGGGGAGCAGTTCTTC
.	TRBV10-3	.	TRBJ2-5	CAISEGETQYF	TGTGCCATCAGTGAAGGAGAGACCCAGTACTTC
.	TRBV5-8	.	TRBJ1-5	CASSVGGVWRNQPQHF	TGTGCCAGCAGCGTCGGGGGGGTGTGGAGGAATCAGCCCCAGCATTTT
.	TRBV27	.	TRBJ2-3	CASSRGTYKGDTQYF	TGTGCCAGCAGCCGCGGGACTTATAAAGGAGATACGCAGTATTTT
.	TRBV19	.	TRBJ2-1	CASSIPKGWGSNEQFF	TGTGCCAGTAGTATACCGAAGGGTTGGGGATCCAATGAGCAGTTCTTC
.	TRBV7-2	.	TRBJ2-5	CASSIRTEYQETQYF	TGTGCCAGCAGTATACGGACAGAGTACCAAGAGACCCAGTACTTC
.	TRBV19	.	TRBJ1-2	CASSIGQSAGYGYTF	TGTGCCAGTAGTATAGGACAGTCGGCGGGCTATGGCTACACCTTC
.	TRBV30	.	TRBJ2-3	CAWNQGSTDTQYF	TGTGCCTGGAACCAGGGAAGCACAGATACGCAGTATTTT
TRBD1	TRBV2	.	TRBJ1-5	CASGGTGSNQPQHF	TGTGCCAGCGGCGGGACAGGGAGCAATCAGCCCCAGCATTTT
.	TRBV2	.	TRBJ1-5	CASSGPGISNQPQHF	TGTGCCAGCAGTGGACCAGGGATTAGCAATCAGCCCCAGCATTTT
.	TRBV29-1	.	TRBJ1-1	CSGGENTEAFF	TGCAGCGGTGGGGAGAACACTGAAGCTTTCTTT
.	TRBV4-3	.	TRBJ2-1	CASSQEFRGWDEQFF	TGCGCCAGCAGCCAAGAATTTAGGGGGTGGGATGAGCAGTTCTTC
TRBD2	TRBV18	.	TRBJ2-3	CASSPPNSGRAKYF	TGTGCCAGCTCACCACCGAACAGCGGGAGGGCCAAGTATTTT
.	TRBV30	.	TRBJ1-1	CAWREPPGRTEAFF	TGTGCCTGGAGAGAACCACCGGGACGGACTGAAGCTTTCTTT
TRBD1	TRBV14	.	TRBJ1-2	CASSHGQGVNYGYTF	TGTGCCAGCAGCCATGGACAGGGTGTTAACTATGGCTACACCTTC
.	TRBV10-3	.	TRBJ1-3	CAISESGGSGNTIYF	TGTGCCATCAGTGAGTCGGGGGGATCCGGAAACACCATATATTTT
.	TRBV7-9	.	TRBJ2-1	CASSLGSSGNNEQFF	TGTGCCAGCAGCTTAGGGAGTAGCGGTAACAATGAGCAGTTCTTC
.	TRBV7-9	.	TRBJ1-1	CASRLGSRNTEAFF	TGTGCCAGCAGATTAGGTTCCAGAAACACTGAAGCTTTCTTT
.	TRBV11-2	.	TRBJ2-1	CASSLDRGNEQFF	TGTGCCAGCAGCTTAGATAGGGGCAATGAGCAGTTCTTC
.	TRBV6-6	.	TRBJ2-7	CASSYRDKYEQYF	TGTGCCAGCAGCTACCGGGACAAGTACGAGCAGTACTTC
TRBD1	TRBV7-2	once	TRBJ1-2	CASSLADRLYGYTF	TGTGCCAGCAGCTTAGCGGACAGGCTCTATGGCTACACCTTC
.	TRBV6-1	.	TRBJ1-1	CASSVTGVLWKAFF	TGTGCCAGCAGTGTTACAGGCGTCCTTTGGAAAGCTTTCTTT
.	TRBV7-9	.	TRBJ2-7	CASSVGARAASYEQYF	TGTGCCAGCAGCGTAGGGGCACGGGCGGCCTCATACGAGCAGTACTTC
.	TRBV15	.	TRBJ2-3	CATSREGRHTDTQYF	TGTGCCACCAGCAGAGAGGGCAGGCACACAGATACGCAGTATTTT
.	TRBV5-4	.	TRBJ1-4	CASSLNVNNEKLFF	TGTGCCAGCAGCTTGAACGTCAATAATGAAAAACTGTTTTTT
TRBD1	TRBV10-3	.	TRBJ2-7	CAISGQVNEQYF	TGTGCCATCAGCGGACAGGTCAACGAGCAGTACTTC
TRBD2	TRBV5-1	.	TRBJ2-5	CASSPRAGVQETQYF	TGCGCCAGCAGTCCCCGAGCGGGAGTCCAAGAGACCCAGTACTTC